The 8 T cell receptor beta chains reported below all come from one sample, sequenced in a study of CXCR3-negative and CXCR3-positive naive CD8 T cells. Study-wide results and caveats: A higher hydrophobicity marked the TRB CDR3s of CXCR3-positive naive cells versus CXCR3-negative naive cells.

These receptors have no known antigen. Libraries were UMI-labeled 5' RACE TRB cDNA. TCRdb reprocessed the 5' RACE reads; each CDR3 protein has one entry and no DNA is given. The sample includes 75,000 to 100,000 distinct CDR3 sequences. The specimen sequenced was naive CXCR3+ CD8+ T cells from blood. As to subset: CD45RO-CCR7+CD27+CD95- naive CD8+ T cells expressing CXCR3 (TNR3+). These TCRs come from a human donor in good health. Some clones in this sample may be carry-over from other donors' samples.

CDR3: CASSEGQGAYEQYF. The J gene is TRBJ2-7, the V gene TRBV25-1; TCRdb's D call, TRBD1, is unchecked because there is no DNA. Germline CDR1 reads MGHDK; CDR2 reads SYGVNS. The CDR3 contains 14 residues.

The CDR3 sequence: CASSTWTSGGAKGTGELFF. This chain links TRBV5-4 with TRBJ2-2; TCRdb gives TRBD2 as the D gene, but with no DNA this cannot be confirmed. Germline V gene lookup returns CDR1 SGHNT and CDR2 YYREEE (reference sequence). The CDR3 is 19 residues long.

The chain employs TRBV7-2 and TRBJ2-3. The CDR3 is made up of 14 amino acids. CDR1 is SGHTA and CDR2 is FQGNSA in the germline V gene. The CDR3: CASSLILFGDTQYF.

V usage is TRBV12-3 or TRBV12-4 and J usage is TRBJ2-3. The CDR3 covers 17 residues. CDR3: CASSFKRVIPSTDTQYF.

The V gene is TRBV10-3, the J gene TRBJ2-1; checking the TCRdb D call of TRBD2 is not possible without DNA. CDR1 is ENHRY and CDR2 is SYGVKD in the germline V gene. CDR3 length equals 15 residues. CDR3 protein: CAISEKEGEGNEQFF.

The chain couples TRBV7-3 to TRBJ2-2; there is no DNA to check the TCRdb D call of TRBD1. This CDR3 has 17 amino acids. The germline CDR1 and CDR2 sequences are SGHTA and FQGTGA. CDR3 region: CASSFGPPQGNTGELFF.

The chain joins TRBV5-6 to TRBJ2-7. The CDR3 runs 13 residues. Germline V lookup: CDR1 SGHDT, CDR2 YYEEEE. The CDR3 protein is CASSLEVTYEQYF.

The rearrangement links TRBV29-1 to TRBJ1-2; the TCRdb call, TRBD1, lacks DNA for checking. CDR1 is SQVTM, CDR2 ANQGSEA, per germline. The CDR3 extends over 12 amino acids. CDR3 amino acids: CSVPGPTGGYTF.